Below, one TCR beta chain is given with its context. This entry is derived from a study of blood T cell repertoires in COVID-19. Study details: Whether acute or convalescent, the COVID-19 samples came from the United States, Italy and Spain. T cells, B-cell-depleted T cells, or PBMCs provided the cDNA or gDNA that served as material.

Per the original methods: Reference gene primer amplification yielded estimated nucleated cell counts. Libraries were prepared by immunoSEQ multiplex PCR; TCRdb keeps only in-frame clonotypes and omits some of them. V and J calls and clone size are given by that table; D and trimming were obtained from the DNA. The sample lists around 230,000 clones, approximately 86% seen once, with just over 7% in the top ten. The germline V gene has CDR1 SGHRS and CDR2 YFSETQ. Trimming removed 1 base at V and 7 bases at J, with 2 bases between. CDR3 length equals 11 residues. The TCR originated in a man aged 60 to 75 who had recovered from COVID-19. The sample consisted of peripheral blood. The gene calls are TRBV5-1 and TRBJ2-2; no clear D gene. In DNA, the CDR3 is TGCGCCAGCAGCTTGCTCGGGGAGCTGTTTTTT. This sequence encodes CASSLLGELFF.